The clone carrying this T cell receptor (beta chain) was picked up many times. The antigen is not known. These data originate in a study of neurological immune-mediated disorders. Study-wide results and caveats: One related-CDR3 cluster, found by phylogenetic grouping, held repertoires of 18 of 34 multiple sclerosis patients and is a possible signature. The most TCR clonal expansion was seen in HTLV-1-associated myelopathy, whereas the least was seen in multiple sclerosis, below the level in healthy controls. TCR-beta repertoires seemed private in all groups, with no expanded CDR3 amino acid sequences shared.

Synthesis of cDNA was carried out by template-switch 5'RACE. The reaction used 10-nucleotide random UMIs. TCRdb reprocessed the 5' RACE reads with MiXCR, giving one entry per CDR3 protein. This table has tens of thousands of distinct CDR3 sequences, around 5.2% appearing once. V lost 7 bases and J lost 7; bases outside the gene matches: 6. The germline V gene has CDR1 SGHTA and CDR2 FQGNSA. The CDR3 spans 14 residues. V and J are TRBV7-2 and TRBJ2-1; TRBD2 matches 11 bases. The sample consisted of PBMCs. This receptor was identified in a man between 18 and 35 years old with multiple sclerosis. Here the CDR3 DNA reads TGTGCCAGCACCGCGGGACTAGCGGCAAATGAGCAGTTCTTC. Translated, it gives CASTAGLAANEQFF.